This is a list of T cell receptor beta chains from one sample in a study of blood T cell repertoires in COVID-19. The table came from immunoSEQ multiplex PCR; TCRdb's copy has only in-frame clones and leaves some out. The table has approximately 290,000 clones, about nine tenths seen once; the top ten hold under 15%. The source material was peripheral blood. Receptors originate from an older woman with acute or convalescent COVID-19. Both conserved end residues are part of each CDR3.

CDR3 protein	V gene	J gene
CASSYPGTGGSPLHF	TRBV6-6	TRBJ1-6
CASSPPRGGYTF	TRBV21-1	TRBJ1-2
CASSTAGTGFTGELFF	TRBV6-2/TRBV6-3	TRBJ2-2
CASSGRVINEKLFF	TRBV2	TRBJ1-4
CASSLDQGFGTEAFF	TRBV4-2	TRBJ1-1
CASSQFRNTGGSYGYTF	TRBV4-3	TRBJ1-2
CASSTVTGSALETQYF	TRBV7-6	TRBJ2-5
CASSPNRDSTGNTIYF	TRBV18	TRBJ1-3
CASSPDSISNQPQHF	TRBV27	TRBJ1-5
CATSSTGNTGELFF	TRBV24-1	TRBJ2-2
CASSWNRGLGEQFF	TRBV6-2/TRBV6-3	TRBJ2-1
CASSYFAGQGAGYTF	TRBV6-5	TRBJ1-2
CASSDQTDTQYF	TRBV6-4	TRBJ2-3
CASSLQGSGNTIYF	TRBV7-3	TRBJ1-3
CASSLMFGGRGVYNEQFF	TRBV28	TRBJ2-1
CASSLAGPNQPQHF	TRBV7-9	TRBJ1-5
CATSREGAGDGEQYF	TRBV15	TRBJ2-7
CASSDTGTGGYNEQFF	TRBV6-4	TRBJ2-1
CASSLAAGENYGYTF	TRBV5-1	TRBJ1-2
CASSLIQQEIFQETQYF	TRBV7-7	TRBJ2-5
CATSRDFGSGSHEQYF	TRBV15	TRBJ2-7
CASSQGARGRETQYF	TRBV3-1/TRBV3-2	TRBJ2-5
CASSPTENYGYTF	TRBV27	TRBJ1-2
CASSSYNNEQFF	TRBV5-4	TRBJ2-1
CASSFTGATNEKLFF	TRBV27	TRBJ1-4
CASSLGMAENYGYTF	TRBV7-6	TRBJ1-2
CATSRDQTQGPYNEQFF	TRBV15	TRBJ2-1
CASSQEGRAYEQYF	TRBV4-1	TRBJ2-7
CASGTNRGDTQYF	TRBV2	TRBJ2-3
CASSSNGGGAYEQYF	TRBV28	TRBJ2-7
CASSFREGEQFF	TRBV6-6	TRBJ2-1
CASTPTGGTYEQYF	TRBV6-5	TRBJ2-7
CASSLDLVNTEAFF	TRBV5-5	TRBJ1-1
CATLGQLSADTQYF	TRBV19	TRBJ2-3
CASSYGLAGGMETQYF	TRBV19	TRBJ2-5
CASSFSGGVTDTQYF	TRBV5-1	TRBJ2-3
CASRAQTGDYGYTF	TRBV28	TRBJ1-2
CASSVATGVANYGYTF	TRBV9	TRBJ1-2
CASSLRDRGGNEQFF	TRBV7-2	TRBJ2-1
CASSLVSAGNYEQYF	TRBV28	TRBJ2-7
CASSLLREYNEQFF	TRBV27	TRBJ2-1
CASSFGQGVYSNQPQHF	TRBV5-5	TRBJ1-5
CASSSPRGQGARNEQFF	TRBV27	TRBJ2-1
CASSPGGTGDRGYTF	TRBV9	TRBJ1-2
CASSLGQGDTEAFF	TRBV13	TRBJ1-1
CASSLSNRGVYGYTF	TRBV27	TRBJ1-2
CASSPLLAGGDEQFF	TRBV27	TRBJ2-1
CASRRDRNQPQHF	TRBV2	TRBJ1-5
CASSLRADTQYF	TRBV11-2	TRBJ2-3
CASSQEGPGMHEQYF	TRBV4-1	TRBJ2-7
CASSVLAGDHPYEQYF	TRBV4-2	TRBJ2-7
CASSLSRGGQYF	TRBV28	TRBJ2-7
CASYAPLDRGRRYEQYF	TRBV2	TRBJ2-7
CASSFYRDRGIPYEQYF	TRBV6-2/TRBV6-3	TRBJ2-7